The clone carrying this TCR beta chain was seen only once. Germline V gives CDR1 LNHDA, CDR2 SQIVND (reference sequence). V was clipped by 4 bases and J by 2 bases, with 15 bases between them. The CDR3 is 15 amino acids. Assay used: immunoSEQ multiplex PCR; TCRdb lists only in-frame clones, some missing. The sample contains 120,000 to 150,000 clones, 80% to 85% of which appear only once. The sample originates from a study of blood T cell repertoires in COVID-19. This sequence was found in a human donor in a cohort sampled during active COVID-19. Sequenced: peripheral blood. V and J are TRBV19 and TRBJ2-7; D may be TRBD1 (6 bases). CDR3 nucleotide sequence: TGTGCCAGTAGTAGTCAAACGGGACAACCCTACGAGCAGTACTTC. Translation: CASSSQTGQPYEQYF.